A selection of T cell receptor beta chains follows, all from one sample in a study of radiation and T cells in renal cell carcinoma. The repertoire was sequenced with immunoSEQ multiplex PCR; TCRdb's copy has only in-frame clones and lacks some. The sample lists approximately 110,000 clones, roughly 80% seen once, with less than 3.5% in the top ten. The sample consisted of blood, taken from a patient whose treatment included radiotherapy and nephrectomy. The receptors were gathered from an older woman with renal cell carcinoma. The CDR3 runs from the conserved cysteine through the conserved F or W. D genes are given only for firm matches. Only some rows state a clone size, as once, few, many or a class for expanded clones.

few	-	TRBV4-1	TRBJ2-2	TGCGCCAGCAGCCCAACCTCGGGGTCCGGGGAGCTGTTTTTT	CASSPTSGSGELFF
-	-	TRBV7-9	TRBJ1-6	TGTGCCAGCAGCTTTGGTCAGTTCAATTCACCCCTCCACTTT	CASSFGQFNSPLHF
-	-	TRBV9	TRBJ2-6	TGTGCCAGCCGAGGCTCTGGGGCCAACGTCCTGACTTTC	CASRGSGANVLTF
once	-	TRBV6-6	TRBJ1-6	TGTGCCAGCAGTTACTCGGAGACCGGATCACCCCTCCACTTT	CASSYSETGSPLHF
-	-	TRBV10-3	TRBJ1-3	TGTGCCATCAGTGACAGTTTTAACTCTGGAAACACCATATATTTT	CAISDSFNSGNTIYF
-	-	TRBV4-1	TRBJ1-3	TGCGCCAGCAGCCAACACTTCTCTGGAAACACCATATATTTT	CASSQHFSGNTIYF
once	TRBD2	TRBV10-2	TRBJ2-1	TGCGCCAGCAGCAATCCGGGACTAGCTGTGGGTGAGCAGTTCTTC	CASSNPGLAVGEQFF
-	-	TRBV5-6	TRBJ1-4	TGTGCCAGCAGCGATGTCAAAAGGGGGGCTACAACTAATGAAAAACTGTTTTTT	CASSDVKRGATTNEKLFF
many	-	TRBV6-5	TRBJ2-7	TGTGCCAGCAGGCCAAGGGGGGGGCTGAACGAGCAGTACTTC	CASRPRGGLNEQYF
-	TRBD1	TRBV7-9	TRBJ1-6	TGTGCCAGCAGCCAGGGACAGGGAACACTCCACTTT	CASSQGQGTLHF
-	-	TRBV10-3	TRBJ1-5	TGTGCCATCAGTGGGGAGACGGATAGCAATCAGCCCCAGCATTTT	CAISGETDSNQPQHF
-	TRBD1	TRBV11-2	TRBJ1-3	TGTGCCAGCAGCAACCCGGGACAGGGAAACACCATATATTTT	CASSNPGQGNTIYF
few	TRBD2	TRBV5-1	TRBJ2-2	TGCGCCAGCAGCTTGGGGCGCGGAGCGGGGGGCTGGAACACCGGGGAGCTGTTTTTT	CASSLGRGAGGWNTGELFF
few	-	TRBV4-1	TRBJ1-2	TGCGCCAGCAGCCAAGGGGGGAGCGGAAGGTCTGGCTACACCTTC	CASSQGGSGRSGYTF
-	TRBD1	TRBV5-1	TRBJ1-4	TGCGCCAGCAGCTCGGGACAGGGCCGAGAAAAACTGTTTTTT	CASSSGQGREKLFF
-	TRBD1	TRBV5-1	TRBJ1-2	TGCGCCAGCAGCTTGGAGGACAGGGGGCAAGGTGGCTACACCTTC	CASSLEDRGQGGYTF
-	-	TRBV6-5	TRBJ1-1	TGTGCCAGCAACCCGAGGGGATCATCCGAAGCTTTCTTT	CASNPRGSSEAFF
-	-	TRBV7-2	TRBJ2-2	TGTGCCAGCAGCTTAGCGGGGGGTGACACCGGGGAGCTGTTTTTT	CASSLAGGDTGELFF
-	-	TRBV16	TRBJ1-2	TGTGCCAGCAGCCAATCGGGTCCGATCAACTATGGCTACACCTTC	CASSQSGPINYGYTF
-	-	TRBV4-1	TRBJ1-4	TGCGCCAGCAGTAGACAGCCCGGCTCGATTAATGAAAAACTGTTTTTT	CASSRQPGSINEKLFF
-	-	TRBV4-3	TRBJ2-3	TGCGCCAGCAGCCTCCAGGCTAGCACAGATACGCAGTATTTT	CASSLQASTDTQYF
-	-	TRBV28	TRBJ2-3	TGTGCCACCCACGGACAGCCGGCGGCAGATACGCAGTATTTT	CATHGQPAADTQYF
-	-	TRBV2	TRBJ2-7	TGTGCCAGCAGTGCGCGGGACAGCTACGAGCAGTACTTC	CASSARDSYEQYF
once	-	TRBV2	TRBJ1-1	TGTGCCAGCAGTGGGGGAGGGGGCACTGAAGCTTTCTTT	CASSGGGGTEAFF
-	TRBD1	TRBV2	TRBJ1-5	TGTGCCAGCAGTGAAGCGGGAAGGGGGCCGGGTTGGCGCAATCAGCCCCAGCATTTT	CASSEAGRGPGWRNQPQHF